This note documents a single T cell receptor beta chain sequence. Its specificity is not known. The data are from a study of T cell repertoires in cytomegalovirus infection. For the study at large: CMV epitopes in the study were HLA-C-restricted (recently identified) and HLA-B-restricted (well studied). From public TCR beta signatures came an indication of both CMV infection and matching HLA type. Study-level findings and limits: The ex vivo response was dominated by HLA-C-restricted CMV-specific TCR beta clonotypes. Carriage of CMV together with the relevant HLA was identifiable through cumulative public TCR beta family frequency.

Via MiXCR, TCRdb re-called the reads, giving one row per CDR3 protein. The profile shows around 900,000 distinct CDR3 sequences, less than 40% of them singletons. Sequencing used cultured CD8+ T cells from PBMCs, obtained from culture after CMV antigen stimulation. The TCR sequence derives from a human donor in good health (CMV status not recorded). Some clones in this sample may be carry-over from other donors' samples.

CDR3 loop: CASRPTRGYTF. CDR3 DNA: TGTGCCAGTCGGCCCACCCGTGGCTACACCTTC. This chain links TRBV6-4 with TRBJ1-2; D is undetermined. V was cut by 9 bases and J by 7 bases, with 12 bases left in between. The CDR3 consists of 11 residues. The germline gives CDR1 MRHNA, CDR2 SNTAGT.